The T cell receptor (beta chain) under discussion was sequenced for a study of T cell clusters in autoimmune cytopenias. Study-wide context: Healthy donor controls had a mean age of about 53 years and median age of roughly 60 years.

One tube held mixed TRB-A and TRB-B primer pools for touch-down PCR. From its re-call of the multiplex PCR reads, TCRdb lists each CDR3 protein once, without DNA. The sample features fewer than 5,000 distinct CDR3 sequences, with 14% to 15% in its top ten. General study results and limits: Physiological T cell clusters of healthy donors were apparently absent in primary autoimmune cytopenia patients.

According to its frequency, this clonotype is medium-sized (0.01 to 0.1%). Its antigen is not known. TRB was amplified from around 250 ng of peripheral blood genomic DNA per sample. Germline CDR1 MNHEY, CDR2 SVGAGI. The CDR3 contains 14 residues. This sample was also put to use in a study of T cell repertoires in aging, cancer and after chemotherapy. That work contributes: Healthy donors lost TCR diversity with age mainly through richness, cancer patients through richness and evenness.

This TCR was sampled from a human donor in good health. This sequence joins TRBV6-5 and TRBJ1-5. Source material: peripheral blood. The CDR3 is CASSYSRAYQPQHF.